These T cell receptor beta chains were read from a single sample in a study of CD8 T cells in Susac syndrome. TCRdb independently ran MiXCR on the immunoSEQ multiplex PCR reads; one entry per CDR3 protein. The sample holds about 120,000 distinct CDR3 sequences, nearly 95% seen once. The specimen was CD4+ T cells from PBMCs. Receptors originate from a human donor in good health. The CDR3 runs from the conserved cysteine through the conserved F or W. A D gene is named only where the DNA matches it firmly. Where a row states a size, it is once, few, many or the class of an expanded clone; other rows omit it.

d_call: -
j_call: TRBJ2-3
v_call: TRBV5-1
cdr3_length: 17
clone_size: once
cdr3_aa: CASSLARSAGSGDTQYF
cdr3_nt: TGCGCCAGCAGCTTGGCCAGATCCGCGGGGTCGGGAGATACGCAGTATTTT

d_call: TRBD1
j_call: TRBJ2-1
v_call: TRBV30
cdr3_length: 16
clone_size: -
cdr3_aa: CAWSGLGQASYNEQFF
cdr3_nt: TGTGCCTGGAGTGGGTTAGGACAGGCCTCCTACAATGAGCAGTTCTTC

d_call: -
j_call: TRBJ1-1
v_call: TRBV4-3
cdr3_length: 19
clone_size: -
cdr3_aa: CASSQLVSSTGRVSTEAFF
cdr3_nt: TGCGCCAGCAGCCAATTGGTCTCCTCTACAGGGAGAGTTAGCACTGAAGCTTTCTTT

d_call: -
j_call: TRBJ2-2
v_call: TRBV20-1
cdr3_length: 14
clone_size: -
cdr3_aa: CSARVGGPAGELFF
cdr3_nt: TGCAGTGCTAGAGTAGGAGGGCCGGCCGGGGAGCTGTTTTTT

d_call: TRBD1
j_call: TRBJ1-2
v_call: TRBV7-2
cdr3_length: 14
clone_size: once
cdr3_aa: CASSPGGATGGYTF
cdr3_nt: TGTGCCAGCAGCCCAGGGGGCGCAACCGGTGGCTACACCTTC

d_call: -
j_call: TRBJ1-2
v_call: TRBV7-2
cdr3_length: 14
clone_size: -
cdr3_aa: CASSLVASDYGYTF
cdr3_nt: TGTGCCAGCAGCTTAGTCGCAAGTGACTATGGCTACACCTTC

d_call: -
j_call: TRBJ1-5
v_call: TRBV6-5
cdr3_length: 12
clone_size: -
cdr3_aa: CASSYRDQPQHF
cdr3_nt: TGTGCCAGCAGTTACCGAGATCAGCCCCAGCATTTT

d_call: -
j_call: TRBJ2-7
v_call: TRBV7-9
cdr3_length: 16
clone_size: -
cdr3_aa: CASSLGGSARLYEQYF
cdr3_nt: TGTGCCAGCAGCTTAGGAGGATCTGCAAGGCTATACGAGCAGTACTTC

d_call: -
j_call: TRBJ2-5
v_call: TRBV2
cdr3_length: 12
clone_size: -
cdr3_aa: CASDPAQETQYF
cdr3_nt: TGTGCCAGCGACCCAGCCCAAGAGACCCAGTACTTC

d_call: -
j_call: TRBJ2-2
v_call: TRBV7-7
cdr3_length: 15
clone_size: -
cdr3_aa: CASSLTPHETGELFF
cdr3_nt: TGTGCCAGCAGCTTAACCCCCCACGAGACCGGGGAGCTGTTTTTT

d_call: TRBD1
j_call: TRBJ1-2
v_call: TRBV30
cdr3_length: 13
clone_size: -
cdr3_aa: CAWSTGGYYGYTF
cdr3_nt: TGTGCCTGGAGCACAGGGGGATACTATGGCTACACCTTC

d_call: TRBD1
j_call: TRBJ2-7
v_call: TRBV4-3
cdr3_length: 15
clone_size: -
cdr3_aa: CASSQDWGQGYEQYF
cdr3_nt: TGCGCCAGCAGCCAAGATTGGGGACAGGGCTACGAGCAGTACTTC

d_call: -
j_call: TRBJ2-2
v_call: TRBV19
cdr3_length: 14
clone_size: -
cdr3_aa: CASSMGSGPGELFF
cdr3_nt: TGTGCCAGTAGTATGGGAAGCGGTCCCGGGGAGCTGTTTTTT

d_call: -
j_call: TRBJ2-7
v_call: TRBV29-1
cdr3_length: 13
clone_size: -
cdr3_aa: CSVGRTSTSEQYF
cdr3_nt: TGCAGCGTTGGTAGGACATCAACCAGCGAGCAGTACTTC

d_call: TRBD2
j_call: TRBJ2-1
v_call: TRBV7-2
cdr3_length: 17
clone_size: once
cdr3_aa: CASSFFLSGRAENEQFF
cdr3_nt: TGTGCCAGCAGCTTTTTTTTGAGCGGGAGGGCCGAGAATGAGCAGTTCTTC

d_call: -
j_call: TRBJ1-1
v_call: TRBV30
cdr3_length: 14
clone_size: -
cdr3_aa: CAWNTDRLNTEAFF
cdr3_nt: TGTGCCTGGAATACCGACAGGTTGAACACTGAAGCTTTCTTT

d_call: -
j_call: TRBJ2-6
v_call: TRBV20-1
cdr3_length: 16
clone_size: -
cdr3_aa: CSARDMGSSGANVLTF
cdr3_nt: TGCAGTGCTAGAGATATGGGCAGCTCTGGGGCCAACGTCCTGACTTTC

d_call: -
j_call: TRBJ1-6
v_call: TRBV7-9
cdr3_length: 16
clone_size: -
cdr3_aa: CASSPVGSSYNSPLHF
cdr3_nt: TGTGCCAGCAGCCCGGTAGGGAGCTCCTATAATTCACCCCTCCACTTT

d_call: -
j_call: TRBJ1-5
v_call: TRBV4-2
cdr3_length: 16
clone_size: -
cdr3_aa: CASSQDGEGRNQPQHF
cdr3_nt: TGTGCCAGCAGCCAAGATGGAGAGGGACGCAATCAGCCCCAGCATTTT

d_call: -
j_call: TRBJ2-1
v_call: TRBV20-1
cdr3_length: 18
clone_size: -
cdr3_aa: CSARSEIGGQSLYNEQFF
cdr3_nt: TGCAGTGCTAGATCGGAGATTGGGGGGCAGAGCCTCTACAATGAGCAGTTCTTC

d_call: TRBD1
j_call: TRBJ1-5
v_call: TRBV18
cdr3_length: 13
clone_size: -
cdr3_aa: CASSPDRDQPQHF
cdr3_nt: TGTGCCAGCTCCCCTGACAGGGATCAGCCCCAGCATTTT

d_call: -
j_call: TRBJ1-2
v_call: TRBV2
cdr3_length: 17
clone_size: -
cdr3_aa: CASIALRNRMGLVGYTF
cdr3_nt: TGTGCCAGCATCGCTCTAAGGAACAGGATGGGCCTGGTGGGCTACACCTTC

d_call: TRBD1
j_call: TRBJ2-1
v_call: TRBV7-2
cdr3_length: 16
clone_size: -
cdr3_aa: CASSLAGTAINNEQFF
cdr3_nt: TGTGCCAGCAGCTTAGCCGGGACAGCGATTAACAATGAGCAGTTCTTC

d_call: TRBD2
j_call: TRBJ2-7
v_call: TRBV7-9
cdr3_length: 16
clone_size: -
cdr3_aa: CASSPGLAGRTYEQYF
cdr3_nt: TGTGCCAGCAGCCCAGGACTAGCGGGACGAACCTACGAGCAGTACTTC

d_call: TRBD1
j_call: TRBJ2-7
v_call: TRBV30
cdr3_length: 14
clone_size: -
cdr3_aa: CAWTEQGTSYEQYF
cdr3_nt: TGTGCCTGGACCGAACAGGGGACCTCCTACGAGCAGTACTTC

d_call: -
j_call: TRBJ1-1
v_call: TRBV6-6
cdr3_length: 14
clone_size: -
cdr3_aa: CASSYDTLNTEAFF
cdr3_nt: TGTGCCAGCAGTTACGACACCCTGAACACTGAAGCTTTCTTT

d_call: -
j_call: TRBJ2-1
v_call: TRBV6-1
cdr3_length: 14
clone_size: -
cdr3_aa: CASTTSYPGNEQFF
cdr3_nt: TGTGCCAGCACAACTAGCTACCCTGGCAATGAGCAGTTCTTC

d_call: -
j_call: TRBJ2-1
v_call: TRBV21-1
cdr3_length: 17
clone_size: -
cdr3_aa: CASSKAISLVAEGKQFF
cdr3_nt: TGTGCCAGCAGCAAAGCGATTTCTTTGGTAGCGGAGGGGAAGCAGTTCTTC

d_call: -
j_call: TRBJ1-1
v_call: TRBV5-1
cdr3_length: 14
clone_size: -
cdr3_aa: CASSYRADDTEAFF
cdr3_nt: TGCGCCAGCAGCTACAGGGCTGATGACACTGAAGCTTTCTTT

d_call: -
j_call: TRBJ2-7
v_call: TRBV2
cdr3_length: 15
clone_size: -
cdr3_aa: CASSDAQTPSYEQYF
cdr3_nt: TGTGCCAGCAGTGACGCACAGACTCCCTCCTACGAGCAGTACTTC

d_call: -
j_call: TRBJ1-1
v_call: TRBV18
cdr3_length: 13
clone_size: -
cdr3_aa: CASSPPRSTEAFF
cdr3_nt: TGTGCCAGCTCACCACCGAGGAGTACTGAAGCTTTCTTT

d_call: -
j_call: TRBJ2-7
v_call: TRBV6-5
cdr3_length: 14
clone_size: few
cdr3_aa: CASSAERINYEQYF
cdr3_nt: TGTGCCAGCAGTGCCGAGCGGATAAACTACGAGCAGTACTTC

d_call: -
j_call: TRBJ1-2
v_call: TRBV5-6
cdr3_length: 13
clone_size: -
cdr3_aa: CASSLRQGYGYTF
cdr3_nt: TGTGCCAGCAGCTTAAGGCAGGGATATGGCTACACCTTC

d_call: -
j_call: TRBJ2-3
v_call: TRBV19
cdr3_length: 12
clone_size: -
cdr3_aa: CASRQSTDTQYF
cdr3_nt: TGTGCCAGTAGACAGTCCACAGATACGCAGTATTTT

d_call: TRBD1
j_call: TRBJ1-5
v_call: TRBV10-3
cdr3_length: 14
clone_size: -
cdr3_aa: CAISGDRDSQPQHF
cdr3_nt: TGTGCCATCAGTGGGGACAGGGATAGTCAGCCCCAGCATTTT

d_call: TRBD2
j_call: TRBJ2-5
v_call: TRBV20-1
cdr3_length: 19
clone_size: -
cdr3_aa: CSARAGRLAGSSNQETQYF
cdr3_nt: TGCAGTGCTAGAGCGGGGCGACTAGCGGGATCCTCAAACCAAGAGACCCAGTACTTC

d_call: TRBD2
j_call: TRBJ2-1
v_call: TRBV5-1
cdr3_length: 19
clone_size: -
cdr3_aa: CASSRAGGAGGHIDNEQFF
cdr3_nt: TGCGCCAGCAGCCGAGCCGGGGGAGCGGGAGGGCATATAGACAATGAGCAGTTCTTC

d_call: -
j_call: TRBJ1-2
v_call: TRBV7-2
cdr3_length: 16
clone_size: -
cdr3_aa: CASSNSRSQSNYGYTF
cdr3_nt: TGTGCCAGCAGCAATAGTAGGTCGCAGAGTAACTATGGCTACACCTTC

d_call: -
j_call: TRBJ2-2
v_call: TRBV19
cdr3_length: 15
clone_size: -
cdr3_aa: CASAKVSVNTGELFF
cdr3_nt: TGTGCCAGCGCCAAGGTCTCAGTGAACACCGGGGAGCTGTTTTTT